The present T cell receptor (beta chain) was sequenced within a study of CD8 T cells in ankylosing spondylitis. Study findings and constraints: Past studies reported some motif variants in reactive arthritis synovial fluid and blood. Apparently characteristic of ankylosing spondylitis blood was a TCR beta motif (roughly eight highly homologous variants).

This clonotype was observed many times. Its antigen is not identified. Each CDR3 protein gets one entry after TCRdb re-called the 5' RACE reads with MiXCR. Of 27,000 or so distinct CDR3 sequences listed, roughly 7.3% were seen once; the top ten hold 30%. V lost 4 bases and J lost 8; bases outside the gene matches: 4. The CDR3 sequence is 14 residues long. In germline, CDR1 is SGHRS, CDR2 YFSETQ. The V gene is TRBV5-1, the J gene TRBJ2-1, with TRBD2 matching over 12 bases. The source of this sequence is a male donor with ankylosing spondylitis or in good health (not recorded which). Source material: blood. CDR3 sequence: CASSLTSGGYEQFF. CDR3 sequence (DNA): TGCGCCAGCAGCCTGACTAGCGGGGGCTATGAGCAGTTCTTC.